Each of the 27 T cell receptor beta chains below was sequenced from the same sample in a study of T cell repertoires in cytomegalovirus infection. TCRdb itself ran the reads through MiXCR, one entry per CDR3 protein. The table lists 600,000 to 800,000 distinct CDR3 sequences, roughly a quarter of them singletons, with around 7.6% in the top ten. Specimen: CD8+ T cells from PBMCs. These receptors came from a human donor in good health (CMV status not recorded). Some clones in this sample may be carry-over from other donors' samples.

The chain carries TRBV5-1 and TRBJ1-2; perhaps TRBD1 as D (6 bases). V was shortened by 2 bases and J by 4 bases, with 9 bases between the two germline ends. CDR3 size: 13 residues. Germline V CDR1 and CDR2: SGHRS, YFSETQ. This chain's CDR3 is CASSLVGGYGYTF. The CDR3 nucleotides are TGCGCCAGCAGCTTAGTAGGGGGCTATGGCTACACCTTC.

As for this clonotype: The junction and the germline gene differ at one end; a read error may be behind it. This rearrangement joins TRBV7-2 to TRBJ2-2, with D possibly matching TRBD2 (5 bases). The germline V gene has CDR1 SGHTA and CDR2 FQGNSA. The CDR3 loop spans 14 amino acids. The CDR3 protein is CASILGGNTGELFF. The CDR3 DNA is TGTGCCAGCATCTTAGGAGGGAACACCGGGGAGCTGTTTTTT.

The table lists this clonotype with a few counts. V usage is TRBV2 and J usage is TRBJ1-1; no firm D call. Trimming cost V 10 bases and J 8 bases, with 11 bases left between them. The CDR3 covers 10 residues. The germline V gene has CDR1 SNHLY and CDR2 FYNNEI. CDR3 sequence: CATRVVEAFF. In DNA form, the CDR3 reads TGTGCCACCCGAGTGGTGGAAGCTTTCTTT.

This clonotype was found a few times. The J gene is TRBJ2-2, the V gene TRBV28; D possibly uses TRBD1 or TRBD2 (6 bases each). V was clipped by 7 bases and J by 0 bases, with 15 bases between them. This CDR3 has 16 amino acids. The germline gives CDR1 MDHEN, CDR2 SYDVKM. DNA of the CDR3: TGTGCCAGCAATTCGGGAAGGGGGGCGAACACCGGGGAGCTGTTTTTT. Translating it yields CASNSGRGANTGELFF.

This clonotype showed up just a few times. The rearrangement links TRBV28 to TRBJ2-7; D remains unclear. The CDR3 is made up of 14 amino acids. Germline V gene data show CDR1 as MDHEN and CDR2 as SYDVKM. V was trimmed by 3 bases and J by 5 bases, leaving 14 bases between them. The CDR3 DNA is TGTGCCAGCAGTTTTGCAAGGGTTGGGAACGAGCAGTACGTC. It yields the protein CASSFARVGNEQYV.

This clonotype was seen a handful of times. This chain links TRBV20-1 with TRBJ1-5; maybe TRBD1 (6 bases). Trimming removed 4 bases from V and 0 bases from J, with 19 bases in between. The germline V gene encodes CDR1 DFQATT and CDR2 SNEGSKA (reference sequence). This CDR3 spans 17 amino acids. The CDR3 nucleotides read TGCAGTGCTACCTTCGGGGTCAGGGGCCGTAGCAATCAGCCCCAGCATTTT. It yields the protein CSATFGVRGRSNQPQHF.

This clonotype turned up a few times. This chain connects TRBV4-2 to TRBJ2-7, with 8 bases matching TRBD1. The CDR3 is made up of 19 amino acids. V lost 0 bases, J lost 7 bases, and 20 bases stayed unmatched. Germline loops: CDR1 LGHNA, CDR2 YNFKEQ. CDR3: CASSQDLFLRDRTKGEQYF. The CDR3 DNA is TGTGCCAGCAGCCAAGATCTGTTTCTGCGGGACAGGACCAAGGGGGAGCAGTACTTC.

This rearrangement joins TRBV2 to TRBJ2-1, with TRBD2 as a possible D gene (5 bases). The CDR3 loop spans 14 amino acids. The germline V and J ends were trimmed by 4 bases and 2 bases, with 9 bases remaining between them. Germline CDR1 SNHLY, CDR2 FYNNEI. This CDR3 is CASSGVTTYNEQFF. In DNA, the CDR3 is TGTGCCAGCAGTGGGGTGACTACCTACAATGAGCAGTTCTTC.

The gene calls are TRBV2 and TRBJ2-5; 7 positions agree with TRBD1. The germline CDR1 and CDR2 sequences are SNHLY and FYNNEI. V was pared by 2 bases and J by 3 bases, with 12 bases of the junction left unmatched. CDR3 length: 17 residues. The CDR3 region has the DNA TGTGCCAGCAGTGAATGGGACAGTCCCCTTGGGGAAGAGACCCAGTACTTC. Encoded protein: CASSEWDSPLGEETQYF.

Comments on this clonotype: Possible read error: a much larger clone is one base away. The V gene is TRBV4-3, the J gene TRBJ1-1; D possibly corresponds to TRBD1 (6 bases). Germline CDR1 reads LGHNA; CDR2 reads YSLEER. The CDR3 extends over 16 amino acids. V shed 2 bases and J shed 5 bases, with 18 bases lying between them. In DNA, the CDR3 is TGCGCCAGCAGCCAATGCGAGTGGGGGCCCGATACTGAAGCTTTCTTT. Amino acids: CASSQCEWGPDTEAFF.

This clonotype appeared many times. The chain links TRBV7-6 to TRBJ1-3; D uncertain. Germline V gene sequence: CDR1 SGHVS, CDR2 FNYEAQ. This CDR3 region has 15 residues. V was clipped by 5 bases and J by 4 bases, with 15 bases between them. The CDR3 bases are TGTGCCAGCAGCCTGACATCCTGGACCGGAAACACCATATATTTT. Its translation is CASSLTSWTGNTIYF.

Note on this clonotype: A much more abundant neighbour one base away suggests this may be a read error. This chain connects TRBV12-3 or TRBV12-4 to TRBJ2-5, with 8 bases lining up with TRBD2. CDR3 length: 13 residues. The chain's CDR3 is CASSLAGTETQYF. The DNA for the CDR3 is TGTGCCAGCAGCTTAGCGGGGACGGAGACCCAGTACTTC.

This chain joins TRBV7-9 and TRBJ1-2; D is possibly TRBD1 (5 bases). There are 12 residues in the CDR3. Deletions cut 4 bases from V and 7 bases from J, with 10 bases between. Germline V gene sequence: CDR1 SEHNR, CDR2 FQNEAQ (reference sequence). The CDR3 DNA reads TGTGCCAGCAGCTGGGCGGGACGTGGCTACACCTTC. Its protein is CASSWAGRGYTF.

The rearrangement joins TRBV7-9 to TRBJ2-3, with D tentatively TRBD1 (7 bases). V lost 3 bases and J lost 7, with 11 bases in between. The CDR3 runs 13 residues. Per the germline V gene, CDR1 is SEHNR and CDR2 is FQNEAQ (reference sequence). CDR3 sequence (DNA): TGTGCCAGCAGCTTGCGGGACAGTCATACGCAGTATTTT. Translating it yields CASSLRDSHTQYF.

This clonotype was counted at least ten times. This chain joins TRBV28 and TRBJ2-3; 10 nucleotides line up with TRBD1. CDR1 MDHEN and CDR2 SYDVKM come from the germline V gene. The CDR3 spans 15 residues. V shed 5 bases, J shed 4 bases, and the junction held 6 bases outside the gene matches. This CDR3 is CASSLRDRGADTQYF. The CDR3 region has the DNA TGTGCCAGCAGTCTCCGGGACAGGGGCGCAGATACGCAGTATTTT.

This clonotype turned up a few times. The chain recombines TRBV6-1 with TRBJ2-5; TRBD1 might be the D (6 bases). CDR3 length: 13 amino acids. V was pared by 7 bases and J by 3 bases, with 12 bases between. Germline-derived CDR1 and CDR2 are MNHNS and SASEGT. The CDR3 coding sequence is TGTGCCAGCATTGGCAGGGACAAAGAGACCCAGTACTTC. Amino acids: CASIGRDKETQYF.

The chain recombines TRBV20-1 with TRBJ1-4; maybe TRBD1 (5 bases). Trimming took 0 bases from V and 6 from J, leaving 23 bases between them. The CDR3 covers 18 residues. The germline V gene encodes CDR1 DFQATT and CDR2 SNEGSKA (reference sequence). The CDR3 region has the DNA TGCAGTGCTAGAGATAAAGAGGCGGCGGGGGAACAGGATGAAAAACTGTTTTTT. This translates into CSARDKEAAGEQDEKLFF.

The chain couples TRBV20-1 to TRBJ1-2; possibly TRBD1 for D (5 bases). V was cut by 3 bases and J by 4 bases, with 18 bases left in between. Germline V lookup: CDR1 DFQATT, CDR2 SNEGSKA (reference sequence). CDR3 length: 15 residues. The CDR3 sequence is CSARRDFEVSYGYTF. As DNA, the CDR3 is TGCAGTGCTAGGCGGGACTTTGAAGTCAGCTATGGCTACACCTTC.

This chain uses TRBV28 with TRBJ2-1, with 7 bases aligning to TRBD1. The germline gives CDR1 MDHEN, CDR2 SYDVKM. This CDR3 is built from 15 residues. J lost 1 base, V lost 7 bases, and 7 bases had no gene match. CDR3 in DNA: TGTGCCAGCATCGACCGGGGACAGTCCTACAATGAGCAGTTCTTC. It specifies CASIDRGQSYNEQFF.

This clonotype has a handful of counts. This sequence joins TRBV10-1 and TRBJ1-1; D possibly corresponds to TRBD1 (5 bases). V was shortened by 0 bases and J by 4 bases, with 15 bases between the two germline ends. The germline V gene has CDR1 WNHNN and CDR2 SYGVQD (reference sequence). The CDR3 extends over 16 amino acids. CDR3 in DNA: TGCGCCAGCAGTGAGTCCGAGGGGTCACGGGCCACTGAAGCTTTCTTT. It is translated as CASSESEGSRATEAFF.

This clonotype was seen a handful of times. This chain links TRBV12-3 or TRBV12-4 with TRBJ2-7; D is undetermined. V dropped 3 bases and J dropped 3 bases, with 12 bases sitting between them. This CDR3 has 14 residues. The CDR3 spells CASSFAQVIYEQYF. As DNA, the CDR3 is TGTGCCAGCAGTTTCGCCCAGGTCATCTACGAGCAGTACTTC.

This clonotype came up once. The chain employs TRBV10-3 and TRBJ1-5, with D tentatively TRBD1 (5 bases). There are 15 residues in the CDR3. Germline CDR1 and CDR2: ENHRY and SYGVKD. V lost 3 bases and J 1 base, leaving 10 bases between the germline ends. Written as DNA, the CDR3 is TGTGCCATCAGTGATCCCCGGGACAGCAATCAGCCCCAGCATTTT. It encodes CAISDPRDSNQPQHF.

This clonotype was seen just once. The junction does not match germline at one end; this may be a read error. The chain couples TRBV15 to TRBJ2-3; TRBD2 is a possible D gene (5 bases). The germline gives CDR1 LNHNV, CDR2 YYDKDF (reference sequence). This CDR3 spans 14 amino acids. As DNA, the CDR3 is TGTGTCACCAGCAGAGGCGGACTTGTTGATACGCAGTATTTT. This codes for CVTSRGGLVDTQYF.

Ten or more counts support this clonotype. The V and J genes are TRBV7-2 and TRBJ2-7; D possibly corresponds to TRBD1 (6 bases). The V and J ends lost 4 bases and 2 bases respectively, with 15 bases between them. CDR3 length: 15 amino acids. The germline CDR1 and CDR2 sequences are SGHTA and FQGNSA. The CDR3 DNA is TGTGCCAGCAGCTCCTCAGCGGCAGGGGCCTACGAGCAGTACGTC. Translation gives CASSSSAAGAYEQYV.

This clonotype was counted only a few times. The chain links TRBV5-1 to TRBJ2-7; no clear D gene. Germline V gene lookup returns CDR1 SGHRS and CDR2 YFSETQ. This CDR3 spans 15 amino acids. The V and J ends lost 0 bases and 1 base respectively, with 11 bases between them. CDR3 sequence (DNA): TGCGCCAGCAGCTTGGACGGACCATATTCCTACGAGCAGTACTTC. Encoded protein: CASSLDGPYSYEQYF.

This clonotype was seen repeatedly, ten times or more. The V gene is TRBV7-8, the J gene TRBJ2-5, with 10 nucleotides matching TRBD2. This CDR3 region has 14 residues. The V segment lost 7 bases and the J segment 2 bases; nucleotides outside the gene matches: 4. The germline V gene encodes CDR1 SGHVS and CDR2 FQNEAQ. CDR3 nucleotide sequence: TGTGCCAGCACTCCACTAGCGGGGCAAGAGACCCAGTACTTC. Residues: CASTPLAGQETQYF.

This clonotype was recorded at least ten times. CDR3 loop: CASRIAGGLTDTQYF. The DNA for the CDR3 is TGTGCCAGTCGAATAGCGGGGGGACTCACAGATACGCAGTATTTT. The gene calls are TRBV12-3 or TRBV12-4 and TRBJ2-3, with 10 positions matching TRBD2. V shed 9 bases and J 2 bases; nucleotides not matched to a gene: 8. CDR3 size: 15 residues.